One and the same sample provided the 13 T cell receptor beta chains below, sequenced in a study of shared clonotypes between healthy human individuals. The data were produced by immunoSEQ multiplex PCR, yet TCRdb's version contains in-frame clones alone and is incomplete. The sample lists approximately 1.5 million clones; 95% to 99% were seen once. The sample taken for sequencing was naive CD4+ T cells sorted from blood. The subset here: CD45RA+ positively selected. The receptors here all came from a man aged 30 to 45 in good health.

The rearrangement links TRBV7-6 to TRBJ2-3, with TRBD2 matching 8 bases. This CDR3 is built from 16 residues. V was clipped by 2 bases and J by 0 bases; unmatched bases: 4. From germline, CDR1 is SGHVS and CDR2 FNYEAQ. The CDR3 protein is CASSLSVAGSTDTQYF. Written as DNA, the CDR3 is TGTGCCAGCAGCTTAAGCGTAGCGGGGAGCACAGATACGCAGTATTTT.

This clone was recorded once. In DNA form, the CDR3 reads TGTGCCAGCAGTGACTGCTGGAGACTGACGAGGGTAGGGCTGTTTTTT. Its protein product is CASSDCWRLTRVGLFF. This chain joins TRBV6-4 and TRBJ2-2; maybe TRBD2 (5 bases). This CDR3 contains 16 residues. V was clipped by 1 base and J by 13 bases, with 22 bases between them. Germline V gene sequence: CDR1 MRHNA, CDR2 SNTAGT.

The chain carries TRBV6-5 and TRBJ1-5; D unclear. V was trimmed by 3 bases and J by 5 bases, leaving 11 bases between them. This CDR3 has 14 amino acids. Germline V CDR1 and CDR2: MNHEY, SVGAGI. This CDR3 is CASSYTQAHQPQHF. Here the CDR3 DNA reads TGTGCCAGCAGTTATACCCAGGCCCATCAGCCCCAGCATTTT.

The genes are TRBV28 and TRBJ1-2; TRBD1 is a possible D gene (5 bases). V shed 2 bases and J shed 0 bases, with 10 bases lying between them. The CDR3 runs to 15 residues. The germline V gene has CDR1 MDHEN and CDR2 SYDVKM. The CDR3 loop is CASSLATGANYGYTF. CDR3 sequence (DNA): TGTGCCAGCAGTTTAGCTACAGGAGCTAACTATGGCTACACCTTC.

The chain employs TRBV10-3 and TRBJ1-2; D may be TRBD1 (5 bases). The CDR3 is 16 amino acids. Germline loops: CDR1 ENHRY, CDR2 SYGVKD. The V and J ends lost 1 base and 8 bases respectively, with 20 bases between them. CDR3 nucleotide sequence: TGTGCCATCAGTGAGTTCGGCCCGGGGGTCTATGGAGGCTACACCTTC. It yields the protein CAISEFGPGVYGGYTF.

This chain uses TRBV28 with TRBJ1-4; D gene unclear. CDR3 size: 16 residues. Trimming stripped 0 bases from V and 8 bases from J, with 16 bases between. CDR1 and CDR2 from the germline V gene are MDHEN and SYDVKM. CDR3 sequence reads: CASSLWSRRSAEKLFF. CDR3 DNA sequence: TGTGCCAGCAGTTTATGGTCCCGACGATCGGCCGAAAAACTGTTTTTT.

The rearrangement links TRBV28 to TRBJ1-1; D is unclear. Germline V gives CDR1 MDHEN, CDR2 SYDVKM. This CDR3 spans 13 amino acids. Trimming took 6 bases from V and 0 from J, leaving 8 bases between them. The CDR3 region is CASRRFLNTEAFF. The CDR3 DNA reads TGTGCCAGCAGGCGTTTTTTGAACACTGAAGCTTTCTTT.

J is TRBJ1-2 and V is TRBV10-2; D gene unclear. Germline V CDR1 and CDR2: WSHSY, SAAADI. With 2 bases removed from V and 1 base from J, the gap between germline ends came to 11 bases. The CDR3 runs 15 residues. The CDR3 DNA is TGCGCCAGCAGTGAGCGTCTCAGCAGTAACTATGGCTACACCTTC. It is translated as CASSERLSSNYGYTF.

The rearrangement uses TRBV28 and TRBJ2-7; 9 positions match TRBD1. Trimming removed 4 bases from V and 6 bases from J; junction bases left unmatched: 10. Germline values: CDR1 MDHEN, CDR2 SYDVKM. The CDR3 totals 15 residues. CDR3 coding DNA: TGTGCCAGCAGTTCCATCGGACAGGGGTTCTCCGAGCAGTACTTC. The encoded protein is CASSSIGQGFSEQYF. Complete variable domain (other parts from reference TRBV28 and TRBJ2-7): DVKVTQSSRYLVKRTGEKVFLECVQDMDHENMFWYRQDPGLGLRLIYFSYDVKMKEKGDIPEGYSVSREKKERFSLILESASTNQTSMYLCASSSIGQGFSEQYFGPGTRLTVT.

The gene calls are TRBV5-1 and TRBJ2-6; 15 positions match TRBD2. Trimming removed 3 bases from V and 4 bases from J; junction bases left unmatched: 11. Per the germline V gene, CDR1 is SGHRS and CDR2 is YFSETQ. This CDR3 has 20 amino acids. The CDR3 sequence is CASSSYIWTSGRAGANVLTF. CDR3 nucleotide sequence: TGCGCCAGCAGCTCGTATATTTGGACTAGCGGGAGGGCGGGGGCCAACGTCCTGACTTTC.

V is TRBV5-1 and J is TRBJ2-4, with 7 bases lining up with TRBD1. Germline CDR1 and CDR2: SGHRS and YFSETQ. This CDR3 comprises 13 residues. V lost 4 bases to trimming and J lost 8 bases; unmatched junction nucleotides: 6. The CDR3 DNA sequence: TGCGCCAGCAGCCCAAACAGGGGACACATTCAGTACTTC. Protein: CASSPNRGHIQYF.

The chain couples TRBV5-1 to TRBJ2-6, with D possibly TRBD1 on 6 matching bases. The CDR3 spans 14 residues. CDR1 SGHRS and CDR2 YFSETQ come from the germline V gene. V gave up 9 bases and J gave up 3 bases, with 13 bases separating them. CDR3 sequence reads: CATKDSIGANVLTF. As DNA, the CDR3 is TGCGCCACTAAGGACAGCATTGGGGCCAACGTCCTGACTTTC.

This rearrangement joins TRBV5-5 to TRBJ2-7; D possibly uses TRBD1 or TRBD2 (5 bases each). From germline, CDR1 is SGHKS and CDR2 YYEKEE (reference sequence). The ends were cut back, 3 bases at V and 2 bases at J, with 21 bases in the middle. The length of the CDR3 is 17 residues. The CDR3 bases are TGTGCCAGCAGCTCCCCGGGCACCGGGACGGCGCCCTACGAGCAGTACTTC. Residues: CASSSPGTGTAPYEQYF.